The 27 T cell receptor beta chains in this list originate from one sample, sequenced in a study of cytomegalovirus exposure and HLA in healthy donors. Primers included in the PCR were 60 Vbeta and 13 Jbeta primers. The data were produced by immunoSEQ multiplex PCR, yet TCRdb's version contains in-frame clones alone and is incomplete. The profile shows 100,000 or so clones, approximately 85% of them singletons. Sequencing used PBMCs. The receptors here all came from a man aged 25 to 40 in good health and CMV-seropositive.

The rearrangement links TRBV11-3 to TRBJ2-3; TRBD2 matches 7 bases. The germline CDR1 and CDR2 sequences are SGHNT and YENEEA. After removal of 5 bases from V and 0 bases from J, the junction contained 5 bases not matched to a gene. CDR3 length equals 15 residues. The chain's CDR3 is CASSPGGTSTDTQYF. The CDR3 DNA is TGTGCCAGCAGCCCCGGGGGGACTAGCACAGATACGCAGTATTTT.

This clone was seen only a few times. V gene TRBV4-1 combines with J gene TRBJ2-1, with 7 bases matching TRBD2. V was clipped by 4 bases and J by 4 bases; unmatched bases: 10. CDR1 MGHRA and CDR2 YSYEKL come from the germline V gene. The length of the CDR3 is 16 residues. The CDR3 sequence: CASSPLGLAEYNEQFF. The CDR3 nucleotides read TGCGCCAGCAGCCCCCTCGGGCTAGCGGAGTACAATGAGCAGTTCTTC.

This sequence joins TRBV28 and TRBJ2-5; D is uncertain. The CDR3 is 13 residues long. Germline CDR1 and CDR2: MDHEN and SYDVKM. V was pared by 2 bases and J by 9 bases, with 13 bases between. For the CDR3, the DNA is TGTGCCAGCAGTTTAATCAACGACGAGGCCCAGTACTTC. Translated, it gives CASSLINDEAQYF.

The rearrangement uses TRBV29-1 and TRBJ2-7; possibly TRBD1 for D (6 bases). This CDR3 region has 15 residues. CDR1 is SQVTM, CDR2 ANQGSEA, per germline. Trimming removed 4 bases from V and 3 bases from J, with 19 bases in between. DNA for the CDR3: TGCAGCGTTGTAACAGGGACGGGGTGGGGCTACGAGCAGTACTTC. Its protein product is CSVVTGTGWGYEQYF.

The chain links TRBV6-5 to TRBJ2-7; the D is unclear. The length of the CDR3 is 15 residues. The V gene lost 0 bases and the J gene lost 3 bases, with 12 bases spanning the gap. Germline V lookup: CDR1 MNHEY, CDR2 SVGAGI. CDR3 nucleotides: TGTGCCAGCAGTTACTCGAGATCGGAGCACTACGAGCAGTACTTC. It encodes CASSYSRSEHYEQYF.

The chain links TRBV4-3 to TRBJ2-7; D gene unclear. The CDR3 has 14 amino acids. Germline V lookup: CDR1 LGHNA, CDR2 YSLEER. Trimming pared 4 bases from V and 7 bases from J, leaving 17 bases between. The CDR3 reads CASSRAREIVEQYF. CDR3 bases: TGCGCCAGCAGCCGAGCCCGAGAAATTGTGGAGCAGTACTTC.

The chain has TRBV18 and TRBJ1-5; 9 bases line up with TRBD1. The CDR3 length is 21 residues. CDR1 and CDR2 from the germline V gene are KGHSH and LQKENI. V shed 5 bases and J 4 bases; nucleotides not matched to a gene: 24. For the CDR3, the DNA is TGTGCCAGCTCATCTTTACCGGGACAGGGAATAGGTGGGGAATGGAATCAGCCCCAGCATTTT. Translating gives CASSSLPGQGIGGEWNQPQHF.

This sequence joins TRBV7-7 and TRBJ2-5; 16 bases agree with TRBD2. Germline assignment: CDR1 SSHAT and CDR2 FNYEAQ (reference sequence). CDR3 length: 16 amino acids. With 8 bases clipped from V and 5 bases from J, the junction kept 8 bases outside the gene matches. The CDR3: CASGSGLAGGLETQYF. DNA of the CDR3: TGTGCCAGCGGATCGGGACTAGCGGGAGGGCTTGAGACCCAGTACTTC. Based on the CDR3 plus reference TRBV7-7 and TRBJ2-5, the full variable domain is GAGVSQSPRYKVTKRGQDVTLRCDPISSHATLYWYQQALGQGPEFLTYFNYEAQPDKSGLPSDRFSAERPEGSISTLTIQRTEQRDSAMYRCASGSGLAGGLETQYFGPGTRLLVL.

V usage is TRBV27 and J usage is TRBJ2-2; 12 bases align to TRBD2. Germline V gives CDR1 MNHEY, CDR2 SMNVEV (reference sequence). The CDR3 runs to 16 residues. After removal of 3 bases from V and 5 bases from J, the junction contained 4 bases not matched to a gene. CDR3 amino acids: CASSFLAGGPTGELFF. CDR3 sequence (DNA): TGTGCCAGCAGTTTTCTAGCGGGAGGGCCTACCGGGGAGCTGTTTTTT.

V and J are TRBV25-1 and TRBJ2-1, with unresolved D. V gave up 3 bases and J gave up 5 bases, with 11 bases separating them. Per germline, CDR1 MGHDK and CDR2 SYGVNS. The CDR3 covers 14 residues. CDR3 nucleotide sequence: TGTGCCAGCAGTGATTCGGGTTCCCACAATGAGCAGTTCTTC. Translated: CASSDSGSHNEQFF.

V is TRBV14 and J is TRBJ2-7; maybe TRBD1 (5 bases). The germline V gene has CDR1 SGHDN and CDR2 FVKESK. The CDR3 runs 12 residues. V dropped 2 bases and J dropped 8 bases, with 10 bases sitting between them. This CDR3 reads CASSQMWGKQYF. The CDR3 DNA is TGTGCCAGCAGCCAAATGTGGGGCAAGCAGTACTTC. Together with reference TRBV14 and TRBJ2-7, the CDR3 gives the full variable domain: EAGVTQFPSHSVIEKGQTVTLRCDPISGHDNLYWYRRVMGKEIKFLLHFVKESKQDESGMPNNRFLAERTGGTYSTLKVQPAELEDSGVYFCASSQMWGKQYFGPGTRLTVT.

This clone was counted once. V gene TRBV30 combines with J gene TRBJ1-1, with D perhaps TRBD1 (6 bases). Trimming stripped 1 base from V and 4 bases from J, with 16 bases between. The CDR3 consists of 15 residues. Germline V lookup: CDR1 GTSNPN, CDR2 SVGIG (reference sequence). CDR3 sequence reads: CAWSGLGARGTEAFF. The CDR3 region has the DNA TGTGCCTGGAGTGGATTGGGGGCGCGAGGCACTGAAGCTTTCTTT.

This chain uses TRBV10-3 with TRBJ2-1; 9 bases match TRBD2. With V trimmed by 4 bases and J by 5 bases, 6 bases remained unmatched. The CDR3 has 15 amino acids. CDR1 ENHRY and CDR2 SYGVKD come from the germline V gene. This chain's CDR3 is CAISGRAGGDNEQFF. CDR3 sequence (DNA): TGTGCCATCAGTGGTCGAGCGGGAGGTGACAATGAGCAGTTCTTC.

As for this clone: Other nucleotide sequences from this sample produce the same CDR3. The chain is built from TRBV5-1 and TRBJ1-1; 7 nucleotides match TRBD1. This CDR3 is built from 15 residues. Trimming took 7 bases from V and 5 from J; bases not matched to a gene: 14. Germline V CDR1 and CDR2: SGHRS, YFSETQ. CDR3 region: CASAPDRAGGTEAFF. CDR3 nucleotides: TGCGCCAGCGCCCCCGACAGGGCAGGCGGAACTGAAGCTTTCTTT.

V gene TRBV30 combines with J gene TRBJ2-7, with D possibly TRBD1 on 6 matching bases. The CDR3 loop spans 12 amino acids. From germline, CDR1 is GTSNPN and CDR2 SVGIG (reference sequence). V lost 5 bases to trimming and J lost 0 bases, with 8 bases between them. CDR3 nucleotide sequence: TGTGCCTGGGCGACAGGCTCCTACGAGCAGTACTTC. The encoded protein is CAWATGSYEQYF.

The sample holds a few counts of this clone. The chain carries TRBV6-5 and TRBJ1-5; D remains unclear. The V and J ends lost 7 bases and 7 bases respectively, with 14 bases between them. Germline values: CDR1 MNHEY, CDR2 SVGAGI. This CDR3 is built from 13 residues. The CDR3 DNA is TGTGCCAGCACCCCATCCCAAACACAGCCCCAGCATTTT. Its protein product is CASTPSQTQPQHF.

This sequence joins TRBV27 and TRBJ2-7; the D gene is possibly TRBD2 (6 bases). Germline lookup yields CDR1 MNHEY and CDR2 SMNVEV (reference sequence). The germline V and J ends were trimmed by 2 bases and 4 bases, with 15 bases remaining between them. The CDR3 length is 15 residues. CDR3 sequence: CASSLKPGVPYEQYF. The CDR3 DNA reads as TGTGCCAGCAGTTTAAAGCCGGGAGTCCCTTACGAGCAGTACTTC.

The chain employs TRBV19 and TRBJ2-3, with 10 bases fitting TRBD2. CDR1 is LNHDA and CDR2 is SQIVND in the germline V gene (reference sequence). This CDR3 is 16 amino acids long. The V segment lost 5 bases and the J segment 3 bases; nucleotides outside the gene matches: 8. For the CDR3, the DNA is TGTGCCAGTAGTGCCCTAGCGGGAGATCGGACAGATACGCAGTATTTT. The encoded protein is CASSALAGDRTDTQYF.

The CDR3 sequence is CASSYSRAGGKYEQFF. CDR3 nucleotides: TGTGCCAGCAGTTACTCCAGAGCGGGAGGGAAATATGAGCAGTTCTTC. V usage is TRBV6-5 and J usage is TRBJ2-1; TRBD2 matches 10 bases. This CDR3 comprises 16 residues. With 0 bases clipped from V and 8 bases from J, the junction kept 7 bases outside the gene matches. Germline values: CDR1 MNHEY, CDR2 SVGAGI.

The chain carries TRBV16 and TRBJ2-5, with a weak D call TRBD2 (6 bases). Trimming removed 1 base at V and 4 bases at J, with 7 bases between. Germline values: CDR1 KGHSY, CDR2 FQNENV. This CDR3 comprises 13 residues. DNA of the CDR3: TGTGCCAGCAGCCAATTGGGGGGAGAGACCCAGTACTTC. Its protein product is CASSQLGGETQYF.

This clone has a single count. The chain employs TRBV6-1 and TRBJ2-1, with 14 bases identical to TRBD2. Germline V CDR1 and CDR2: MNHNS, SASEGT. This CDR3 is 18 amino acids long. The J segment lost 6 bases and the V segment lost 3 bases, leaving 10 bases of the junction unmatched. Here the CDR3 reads CASSEAGTSGSRGNEQFF. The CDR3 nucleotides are TGTGCCAGCAGTGAGGCCGGGACTAGCGGGAGTAGAGGCAATGAGCAGTTCTTC.

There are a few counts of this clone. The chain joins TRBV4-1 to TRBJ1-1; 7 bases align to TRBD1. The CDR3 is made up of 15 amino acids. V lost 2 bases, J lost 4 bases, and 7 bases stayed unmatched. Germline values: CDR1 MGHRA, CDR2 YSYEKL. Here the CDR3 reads CASSQTTGQLTEAFF. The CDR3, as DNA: TGCGCCAGCAGCCAAACGACAGGGCAGCTCACTGAAGCTTTCTTT.

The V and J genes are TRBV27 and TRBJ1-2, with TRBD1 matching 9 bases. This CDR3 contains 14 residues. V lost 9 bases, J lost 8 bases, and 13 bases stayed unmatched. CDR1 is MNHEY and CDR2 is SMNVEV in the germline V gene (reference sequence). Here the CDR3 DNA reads TGTGCCAGTAGACGGGCCGGGACAGGGCCCGGCTACACCTTC. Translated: CASRRAGTGPGYTF.

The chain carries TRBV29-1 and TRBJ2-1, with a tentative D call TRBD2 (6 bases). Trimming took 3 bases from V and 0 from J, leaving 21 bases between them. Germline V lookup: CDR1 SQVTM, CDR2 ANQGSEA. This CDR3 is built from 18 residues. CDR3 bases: TGCAGCGTTGACGGCACCTTTGCTAGCGATAGCTCCTACAATGAGCAGTTCTTC. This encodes CSVDGTFASDSSYNEQFF.

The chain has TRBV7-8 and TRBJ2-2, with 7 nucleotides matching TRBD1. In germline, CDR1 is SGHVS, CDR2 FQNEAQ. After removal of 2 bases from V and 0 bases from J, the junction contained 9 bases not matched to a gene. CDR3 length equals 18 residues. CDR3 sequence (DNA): TGTGCCAGCAGCTTAAGGACAGGAGGCTTCGCGAACACCGGGGAGCTGTTTTTT. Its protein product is CASSLRTGGFANTGELFF.

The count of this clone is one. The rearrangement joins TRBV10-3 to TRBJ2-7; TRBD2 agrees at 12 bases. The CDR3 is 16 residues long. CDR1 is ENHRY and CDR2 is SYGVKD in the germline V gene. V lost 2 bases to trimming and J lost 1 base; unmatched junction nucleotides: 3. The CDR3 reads CAISEGLAGTSYEQYF. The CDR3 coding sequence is TGTGCCATCAGTGAGGGACTAGCGGGAACTTCCTACGAGCAGTACTTC.

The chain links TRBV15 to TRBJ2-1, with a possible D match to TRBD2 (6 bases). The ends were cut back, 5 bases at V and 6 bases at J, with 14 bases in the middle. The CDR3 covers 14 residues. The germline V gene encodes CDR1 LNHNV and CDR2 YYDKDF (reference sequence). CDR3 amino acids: CATSWTAGGNEQFF. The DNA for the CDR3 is TGTGCCACCAGCTGGACCGCCGGGGGCAATGAGCAGTTCTTC.